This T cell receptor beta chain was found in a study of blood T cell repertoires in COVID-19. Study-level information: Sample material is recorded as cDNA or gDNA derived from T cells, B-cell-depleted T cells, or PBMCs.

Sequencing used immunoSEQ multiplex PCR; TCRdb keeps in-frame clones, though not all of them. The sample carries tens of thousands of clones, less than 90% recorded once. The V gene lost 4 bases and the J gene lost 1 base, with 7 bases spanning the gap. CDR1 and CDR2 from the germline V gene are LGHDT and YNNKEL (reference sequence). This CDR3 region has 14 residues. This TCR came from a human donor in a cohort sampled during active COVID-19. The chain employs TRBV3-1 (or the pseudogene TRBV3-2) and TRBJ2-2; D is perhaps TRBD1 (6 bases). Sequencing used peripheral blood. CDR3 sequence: CASSLGQNTGELFF. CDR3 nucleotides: TGTGCCAGCAGCCTGGGACAGAACACCGGGGAGCTGTTTTTT.